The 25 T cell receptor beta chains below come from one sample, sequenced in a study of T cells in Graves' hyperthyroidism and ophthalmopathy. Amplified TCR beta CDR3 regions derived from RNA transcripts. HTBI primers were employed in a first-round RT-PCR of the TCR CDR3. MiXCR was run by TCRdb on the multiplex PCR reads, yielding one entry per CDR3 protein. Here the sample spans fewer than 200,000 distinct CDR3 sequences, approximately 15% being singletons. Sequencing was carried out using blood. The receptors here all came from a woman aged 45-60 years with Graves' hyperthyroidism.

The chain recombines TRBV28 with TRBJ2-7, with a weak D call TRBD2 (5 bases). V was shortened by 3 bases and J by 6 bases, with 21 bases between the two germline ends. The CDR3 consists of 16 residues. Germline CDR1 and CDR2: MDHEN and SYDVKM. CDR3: CASSFLEGPVTSEQYF. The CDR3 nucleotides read TGTGCCAGCAGTTTTCTCGAGGGCCCAGTTACTTCCGAGCAGTACTTC.

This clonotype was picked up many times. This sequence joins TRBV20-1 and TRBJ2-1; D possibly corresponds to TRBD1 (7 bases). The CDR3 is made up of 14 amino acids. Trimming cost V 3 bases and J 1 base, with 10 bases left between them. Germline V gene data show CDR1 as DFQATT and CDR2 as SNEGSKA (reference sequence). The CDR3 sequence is CSARQGGSYNEQFF. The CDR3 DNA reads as TGCAGTGCTAGGCAGGGGGGTTCCTACAATGAGCAGTTCTTC.

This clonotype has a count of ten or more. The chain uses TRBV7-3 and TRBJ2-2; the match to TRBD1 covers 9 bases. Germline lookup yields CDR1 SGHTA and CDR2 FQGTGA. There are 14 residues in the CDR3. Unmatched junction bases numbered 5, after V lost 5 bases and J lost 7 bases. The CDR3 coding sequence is TGTGCCAGCAGCCCACAGGGGGCCGGCGGGGAGCTGTTTTTT. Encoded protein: CASSPQGAGGELFF.

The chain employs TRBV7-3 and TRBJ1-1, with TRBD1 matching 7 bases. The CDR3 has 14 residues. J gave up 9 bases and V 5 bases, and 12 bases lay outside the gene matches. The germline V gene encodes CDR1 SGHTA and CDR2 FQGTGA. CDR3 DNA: TGTGCCAGCAGCAATGAGGCCCGGGACAGTAAAGCTTTCTTT. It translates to CASSNEARDSKAFF.

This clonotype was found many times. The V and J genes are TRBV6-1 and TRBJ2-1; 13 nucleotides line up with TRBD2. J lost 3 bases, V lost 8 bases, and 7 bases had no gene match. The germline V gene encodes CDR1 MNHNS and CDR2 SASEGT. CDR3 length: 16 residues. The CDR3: CASARTSGGNYNEQFF. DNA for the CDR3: TGTGCCAGCGCAAGGACTAGCGGGGGTAACTACAATGAGCAGTTCTTC.

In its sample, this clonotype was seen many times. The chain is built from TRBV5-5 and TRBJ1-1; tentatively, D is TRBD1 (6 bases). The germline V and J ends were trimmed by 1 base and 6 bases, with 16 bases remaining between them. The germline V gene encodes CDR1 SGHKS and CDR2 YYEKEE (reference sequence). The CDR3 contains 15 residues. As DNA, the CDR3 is TGTGCCAGCAGCTTGTTATCGGGGGCGGGCGCTGAAGCTTTCTTT. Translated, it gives CASSLLSGAGAEAFF.

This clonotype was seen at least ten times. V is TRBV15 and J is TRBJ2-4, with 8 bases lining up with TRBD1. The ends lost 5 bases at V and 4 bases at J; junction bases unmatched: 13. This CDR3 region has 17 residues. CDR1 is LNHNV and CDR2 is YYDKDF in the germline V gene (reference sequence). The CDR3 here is CATSGGTRGRSKNIQYF. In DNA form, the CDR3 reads TGTGCCACCAGCGGAGGTACCAGGGGGCGATCGAAAAACATTCAGTACTTC.

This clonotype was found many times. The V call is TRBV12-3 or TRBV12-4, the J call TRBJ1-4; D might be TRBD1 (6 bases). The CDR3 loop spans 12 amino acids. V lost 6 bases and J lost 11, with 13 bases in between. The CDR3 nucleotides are TGTGCCAGCAGAATAGGACAGTTCAAACTGTTTTTT. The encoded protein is CASRIGQFKLFF.

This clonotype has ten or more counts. The CDR3, as DNA: TGTGCCAGCAGTCCCGGACTCGGCTACGAGCAGTACTTC. Translated: CASSPGLGYEQYF. This rearrangement joins TRBV27 to TRBJ2-7; perhaps TRBD2 as D (5 bases). The CDR3 consists of 13 residues. The ends were cut back, 5 bases at V and 3 bases at J, with 11 bases in the middle. Germline V gene lookup returns CDR1 MNHEY and CDR2 SMNVEV (reference sequence).

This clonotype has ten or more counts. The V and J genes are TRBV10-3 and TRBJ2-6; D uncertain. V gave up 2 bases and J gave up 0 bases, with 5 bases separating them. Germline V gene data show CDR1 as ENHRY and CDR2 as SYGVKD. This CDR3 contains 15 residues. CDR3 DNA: TGTGCCATCAGTGAGGTGAACTCTGGGGCCAACGTCCTGACTTTC. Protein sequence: CAISEVNSGANVLTF.

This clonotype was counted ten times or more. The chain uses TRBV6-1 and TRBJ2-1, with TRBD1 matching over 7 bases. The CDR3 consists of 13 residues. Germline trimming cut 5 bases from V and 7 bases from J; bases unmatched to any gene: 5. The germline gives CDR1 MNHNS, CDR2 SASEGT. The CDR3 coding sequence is TGTGCCAGCAGTCCGTACAGGGGAAATGAGCAGTTCTTC. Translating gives CASSPYRGNEQFF.

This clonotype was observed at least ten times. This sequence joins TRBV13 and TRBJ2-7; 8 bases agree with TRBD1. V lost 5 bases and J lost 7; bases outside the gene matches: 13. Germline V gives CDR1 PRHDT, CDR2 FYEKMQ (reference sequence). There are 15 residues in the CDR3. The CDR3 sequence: CASSAPGQEVREQYF. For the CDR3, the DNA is TGTGCCAGCAGCGCGCCGGGACAGGAGGTGAGGGAGCAGTACTTC.

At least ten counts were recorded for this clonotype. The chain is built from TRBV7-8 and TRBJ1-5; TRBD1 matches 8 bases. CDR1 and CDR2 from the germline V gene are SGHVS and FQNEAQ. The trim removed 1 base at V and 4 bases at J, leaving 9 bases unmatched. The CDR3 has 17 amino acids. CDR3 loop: CASSLDAGGWGNQPQHF. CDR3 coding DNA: TGTGCCAGCAGCTTAGACGCAGGGGGCTGGGGAAATCAGCCCCAGCATTTT.

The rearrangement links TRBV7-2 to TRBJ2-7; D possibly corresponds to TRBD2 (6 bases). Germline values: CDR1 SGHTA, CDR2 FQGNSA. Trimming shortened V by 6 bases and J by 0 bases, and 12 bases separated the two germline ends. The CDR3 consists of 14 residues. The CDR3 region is CASSRAGHSYEQYF. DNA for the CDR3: TGTGCCAGCAGTAGAGCGGGCCACTCCTACGAGCAGTACTTC.

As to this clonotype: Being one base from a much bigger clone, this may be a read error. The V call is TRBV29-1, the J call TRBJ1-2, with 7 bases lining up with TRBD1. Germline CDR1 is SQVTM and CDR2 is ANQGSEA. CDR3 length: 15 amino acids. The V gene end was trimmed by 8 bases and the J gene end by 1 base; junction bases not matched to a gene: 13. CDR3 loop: CSSTTGSHHNYGYTF. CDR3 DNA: TGCAGCTCAACGACAGGGTCCCACCATAACTATGGCTACACCTTC. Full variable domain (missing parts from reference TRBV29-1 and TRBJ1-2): SAVISQKPSRDICQRGTSLTIQCQVDSQVTMMFWYRQQPGQSLTLIATANQGSEATYESGFVIDKFPISRPNLTFSTLTVSNMSPEDSSIYLCSSTTGSHHNYGYTFGSGTRLTVV.

CDR3 residues: CASSQAAGRGEETQYF. DNA of the CDR3: TGCGCCAGCAGCCAAGCCGCGGGGAGGGGGGAAGAGACCCAGTACTTC. The genes are TRBV4-1 and TRBJ2-5; tentative D call: TRBD2 (7 bases). CDR1 MGHRA and CDR2 YSYEKL come from the germline V gene. V was shortened by 1 base and J by 3 bases, with 15 bases between the two germline ends. The CDR3 loop spans 16 amino acids.

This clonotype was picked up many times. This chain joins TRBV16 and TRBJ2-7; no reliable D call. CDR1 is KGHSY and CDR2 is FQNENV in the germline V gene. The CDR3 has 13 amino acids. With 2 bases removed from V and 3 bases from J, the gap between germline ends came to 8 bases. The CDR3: CASSQTRNYEQYF. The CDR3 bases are TGTGCCAGCAGCCAAACCCGCAACTACGAGCAGTACTTC.

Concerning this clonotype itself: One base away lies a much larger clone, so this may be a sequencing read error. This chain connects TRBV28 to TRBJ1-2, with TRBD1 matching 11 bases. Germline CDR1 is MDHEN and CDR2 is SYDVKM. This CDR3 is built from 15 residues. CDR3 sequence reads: CASSFTGQGVYGCTF. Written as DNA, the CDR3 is TGTGCCAGCAGTTTTACGGGACAGGGGGTCTATGGCTGCACCTTC.

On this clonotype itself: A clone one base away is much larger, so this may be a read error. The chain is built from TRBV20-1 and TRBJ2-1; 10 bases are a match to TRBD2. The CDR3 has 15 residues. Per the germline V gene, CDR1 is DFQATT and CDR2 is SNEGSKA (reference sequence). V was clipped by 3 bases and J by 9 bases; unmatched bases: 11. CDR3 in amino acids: CSASDQGLAVAEQFF. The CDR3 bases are TGCAGTGCTAGCGATCAAGGACTAGCGGTCGCTGAGCAGTTCTTC.

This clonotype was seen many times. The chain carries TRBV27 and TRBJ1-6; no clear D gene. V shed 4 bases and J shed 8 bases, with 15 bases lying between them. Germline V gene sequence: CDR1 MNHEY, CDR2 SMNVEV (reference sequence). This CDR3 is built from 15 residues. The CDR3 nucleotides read TGTGCCAGCAGTTCCTACAAGACCAGCGATTCACCCCTCCACTTT. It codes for CASSSYKTSDSPLHF.

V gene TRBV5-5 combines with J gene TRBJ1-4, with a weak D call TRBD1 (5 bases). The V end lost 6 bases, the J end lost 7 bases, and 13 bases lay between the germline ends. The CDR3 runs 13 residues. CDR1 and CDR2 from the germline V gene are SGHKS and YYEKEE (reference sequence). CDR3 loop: CASTGLGLEKLFF. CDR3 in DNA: TGTGCCAGCACGGGACTAGGTCTTGAAAAACTGTTTTTT.

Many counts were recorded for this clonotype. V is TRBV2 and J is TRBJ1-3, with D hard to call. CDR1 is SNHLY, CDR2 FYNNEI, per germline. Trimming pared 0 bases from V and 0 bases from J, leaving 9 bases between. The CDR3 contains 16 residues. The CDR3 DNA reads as TGTGCCAGCAGTGAAGCGCTTCTGGCCTCTGGAAACACCATATATTTT. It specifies CASSEALLASGNTIYF.

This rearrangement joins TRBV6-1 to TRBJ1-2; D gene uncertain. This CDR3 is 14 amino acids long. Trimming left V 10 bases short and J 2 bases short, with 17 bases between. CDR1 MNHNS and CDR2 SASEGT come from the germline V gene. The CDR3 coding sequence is TGTGCCACCGGAGGCAGGACTCGAAACTATGGCTACACCTTC. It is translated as CATGGRTRNYGYTF.

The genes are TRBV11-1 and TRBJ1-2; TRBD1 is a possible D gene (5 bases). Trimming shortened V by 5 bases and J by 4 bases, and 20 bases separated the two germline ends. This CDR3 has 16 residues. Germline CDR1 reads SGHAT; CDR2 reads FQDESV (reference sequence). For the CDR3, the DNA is TGTGCCAGCAGCCCAATAGGGCTAGGGACCGCCTATGGCTACACCTTC. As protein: CASSPIGLGTAYGYTF.

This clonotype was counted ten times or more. CDR3 DNA sequence: TGTGCCAGCAGCCAGCACGGTGGCCTCGCGGGTGGCTACACCTTC. This gives the protein CASSQHGGLAGGYTF. The V and J genes are TRBV7-2 and TRBJ1-2; no firm D call. The CDR3 is 15 residues long. The V end was cut by 5 bases, the J end by 7 bases, with 20 bases between. The V gene's germline CDR1 is SGHTA and CDR2 FQGNSA.